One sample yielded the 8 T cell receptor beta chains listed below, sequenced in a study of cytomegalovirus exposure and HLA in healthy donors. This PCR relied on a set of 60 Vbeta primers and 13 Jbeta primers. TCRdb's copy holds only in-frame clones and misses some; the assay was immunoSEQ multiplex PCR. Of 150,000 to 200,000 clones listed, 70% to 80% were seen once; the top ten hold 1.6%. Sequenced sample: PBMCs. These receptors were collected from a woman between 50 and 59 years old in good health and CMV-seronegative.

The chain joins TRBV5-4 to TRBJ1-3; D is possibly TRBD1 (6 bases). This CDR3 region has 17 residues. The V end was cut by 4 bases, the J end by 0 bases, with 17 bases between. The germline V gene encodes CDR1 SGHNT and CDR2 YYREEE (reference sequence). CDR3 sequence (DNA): TGTGCCAGCAGCCGGACAGTCGGGCGTCTCTCTGGAAACACCATATATTTT. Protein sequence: CASSRTVGRLSGNTIYF.

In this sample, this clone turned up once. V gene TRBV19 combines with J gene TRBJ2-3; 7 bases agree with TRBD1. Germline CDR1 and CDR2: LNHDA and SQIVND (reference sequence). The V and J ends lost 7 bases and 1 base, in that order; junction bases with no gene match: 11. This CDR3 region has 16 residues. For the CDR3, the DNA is TGTGCCAGTACCGATAAGAGGGGGCCGGGCACAGATACGCAGTATTTT. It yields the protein CASTDKRGPGTDTQYF.

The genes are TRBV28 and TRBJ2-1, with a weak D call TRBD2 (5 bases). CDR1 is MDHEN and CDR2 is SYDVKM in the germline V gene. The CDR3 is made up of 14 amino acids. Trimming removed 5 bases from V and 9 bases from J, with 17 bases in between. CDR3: CASSPRSPGSEQFF. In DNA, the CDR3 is TGTGCCAGCAGTCCGAGAAGCCCGGGGAGTGAGCAGTTCTTC.

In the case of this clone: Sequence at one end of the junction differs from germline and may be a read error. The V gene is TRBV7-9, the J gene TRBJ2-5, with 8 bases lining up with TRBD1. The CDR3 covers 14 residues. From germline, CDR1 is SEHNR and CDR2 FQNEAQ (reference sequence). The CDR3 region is CSSSLTPGQGGQYF. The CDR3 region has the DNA TGTTCCAGCAGCTTAACCCCCGGACAGGGCGGCCAGTACTTC.

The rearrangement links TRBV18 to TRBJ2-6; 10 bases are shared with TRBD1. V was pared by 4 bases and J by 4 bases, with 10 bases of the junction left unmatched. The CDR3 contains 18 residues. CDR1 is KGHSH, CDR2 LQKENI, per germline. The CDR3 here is CASSRQTGGSGGANVLTF. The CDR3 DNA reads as TGTGCCAGCTCACGTCAGACAGGGGGCTCAGGAGGGGCCAACGTCCTGACTTTC.

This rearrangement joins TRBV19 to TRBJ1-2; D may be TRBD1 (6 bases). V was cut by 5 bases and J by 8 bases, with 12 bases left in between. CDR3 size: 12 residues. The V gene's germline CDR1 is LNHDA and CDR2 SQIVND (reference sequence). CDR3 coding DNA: TGTGCCAGTAGTGCCCGGGGGGGCGGCTACACCTTC. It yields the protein CASSARGGGYTF.

Here the CDR3 DNA reads TGTGCCAGCAGCTCACTCGGGATCGGAGAGACCCAGTACTTC. Amino acid sequence: CASSSLGIGETQYF. The chain carries TRBV5-6 and TRBJ2-5; possible D gene TRBD2, 5 bases. CDR1 is SGHDT and CDR2 is YYEEEE in the germline V gene. The length of the CDR3 is 14 residues. The germline V and J ends were trimmed by 3 bases and 4 bases, with 13 bases remaining between them.

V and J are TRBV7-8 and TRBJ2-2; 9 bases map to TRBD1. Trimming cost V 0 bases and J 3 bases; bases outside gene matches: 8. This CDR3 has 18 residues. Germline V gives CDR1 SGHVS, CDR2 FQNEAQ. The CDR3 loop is CASSLANRGRWDTGELFF. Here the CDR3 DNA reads TGTGCCAGCAGCTTAGCGAACAGGGGGCGTTGGGACACCGGGGAGCTGTTTTTT.